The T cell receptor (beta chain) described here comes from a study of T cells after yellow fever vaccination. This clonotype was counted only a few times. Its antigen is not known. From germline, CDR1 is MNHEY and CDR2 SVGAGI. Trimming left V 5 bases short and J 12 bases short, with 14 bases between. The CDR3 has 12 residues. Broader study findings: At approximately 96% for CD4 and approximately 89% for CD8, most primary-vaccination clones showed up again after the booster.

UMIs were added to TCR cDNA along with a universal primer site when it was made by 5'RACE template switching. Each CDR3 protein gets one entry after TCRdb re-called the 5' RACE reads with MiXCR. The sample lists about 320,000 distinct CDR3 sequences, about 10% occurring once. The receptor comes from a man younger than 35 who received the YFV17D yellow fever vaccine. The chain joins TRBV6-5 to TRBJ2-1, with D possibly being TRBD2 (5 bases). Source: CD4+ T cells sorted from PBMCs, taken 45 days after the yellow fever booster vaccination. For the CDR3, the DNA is TGTGCCAGCAGTAGCACACGGGGTACGCAGTTCTTC. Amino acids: CASSSTRGTQFF.